This entry lists 2 T cell receptor beta chains sequenced from one sample in a study of cytomegalovirus exposure and HLA in healthy donors. In the PCR, 60 Vbeta and 13 Jbeta primers were used. Measured with immunoSEQ multiplex PCR; TCRdb has only the in-frame clones, and not every one. The table shows approximately 88,000 clones, with approximately 80% occurring only once. The specimen sequenced was PBMCs. Source of these receptors: a man between 18 and 29 years old in good health and CMV-seronegative.

This rearrangement joins TRBV19 to TRBJ2-5; D is perhaps TRBD2 (5 bases). The J call could be wrong; TRBJ2-7 is a better fit for the DNA end. The length of the CDR3 is 16 residues. CDR1 and CDR2 (germline): LNHDA, SQIVND (reference sequence). The CDR3 DNA follows: TGTGCCAGTAGTATAGACCGGCTAGCCCGCTCCTACGAGCAGTACTTC. Protein product: CASSIDRLARSYEQYF.

V and J are TRBV7-9 and TRBJ1-2; D perhaps matches TRBD1 (5 bases). The CDR3 spans 13 residues. The germline V gene has CDR1 SEHNR and CDR2 FQNEAQ (reference sequence). V lost 5 bases to trimming and J lost 4 bases, with 11 bases between them. CDR3 coding DNA: TGTGCCAGCAGCCCAGGACACATCTATGGCTACACCTTC. Its protein is CASSPGHIYGYTF. The full variable domain, in which reference TRBV7-9 and TRBJ1-2 provide the parts outside the CDR3, is DTGVSQNPRHKITKRGQNVTFRCDPISEHNRLYWYRQTLGQGPEFLTYFQNEAQLEKSRLLSDRFSAERPKGSFSTLEIQRTEQGDSAMYLCASSPGHIYGYTFGSGTRLTVV.